The clone carrying this T cell receptor (beta chain) was seen repeatedly, ten times or more. These data originate in a study of blood T cells in healthy people across ages. CDR3 size: 15 residues. V shed 6 bases, J shed 8 bases, and the junction held 6 bases outside the gene matches. CDR1 and CDR2 from the germline V gene are LGHNT and FRNRAP. The use of a sample-barcoded 5' primer and a J-beta primer mix characterized a second PCR of 7 to 11 cycles. A single record per CDR3 protein comes from TCRdb applying MiXCR to the 5' RACE reads. The sample contains about 620,000 distinct CDR3 sequences, 20% to 25% of which appear only once. Caucasian, healthy and from Russia, the donors were aged between 6 and 90.

The sequence was collected from a man between 65 and 79 years old in good health. The chain uses TRBV12-5 and TRBJ2-1, with 14 nucleotides matching TRBD2. The source material was blood. The CDR3 DNA sequence: TGTGCTAGTGGCATGGGACTAGCGGGGGCCGATGAGCAGTTCTTC. It translates to CASGMGLAGADEQFF.